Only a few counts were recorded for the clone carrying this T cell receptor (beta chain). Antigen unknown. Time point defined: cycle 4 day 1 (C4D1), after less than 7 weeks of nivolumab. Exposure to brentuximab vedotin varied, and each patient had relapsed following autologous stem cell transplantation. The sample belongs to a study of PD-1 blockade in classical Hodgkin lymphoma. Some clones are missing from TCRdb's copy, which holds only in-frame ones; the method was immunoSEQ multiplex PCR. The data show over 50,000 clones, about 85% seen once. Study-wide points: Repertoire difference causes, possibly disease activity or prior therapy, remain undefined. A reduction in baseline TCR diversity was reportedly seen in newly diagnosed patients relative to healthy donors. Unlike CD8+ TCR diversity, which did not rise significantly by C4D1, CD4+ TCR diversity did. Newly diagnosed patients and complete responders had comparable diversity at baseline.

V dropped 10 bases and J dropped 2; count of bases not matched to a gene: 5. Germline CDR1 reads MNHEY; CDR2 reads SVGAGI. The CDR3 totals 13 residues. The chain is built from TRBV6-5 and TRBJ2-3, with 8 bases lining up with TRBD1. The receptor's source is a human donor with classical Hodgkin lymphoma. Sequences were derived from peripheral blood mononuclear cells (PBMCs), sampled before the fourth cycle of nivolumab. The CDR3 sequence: CATRTGTTDTQYF. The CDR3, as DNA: TGTGCCACGAGGACAGGGACCACAGATACGCAGTATTTT.